The entry below gives a single T cell receptor beta chain sequence along with its context. What it binds is unknown. This record belongs to a study of T cell responses to AZD1222 COVID-19 vaccine. The study's findings and limits: Distributed over spike, vaccine-associated CD4 TCRs predominated at 160-218 and 743-854. Donors skewed white British and female; clonal diversity was possibly underestimated.

CDR1 and CDR2 from the germline V gene are SGHNT and YYREEE (reference sequence). CDR3 length: 14 residues. V was trimmed by 0 bases and J by 7 bases, leaving 11 bases between them. The protocol was immunoSEQ multiplex PCR, while the TCRdb copy is restricted to in-frame clones and leaves out a portion. The sample holds about 130,000 clones, roughly 90% seen once. The TCR sequence derives from an adult in good health. The chain recombines TRBV5-4 with TRBJ2-4, with D uncertain. The source material was peripheral blood, sampled on day 0 of AZD1222 vaccination. This CDR3 reads CASSLGMLDNIQYF. CDR3 in DNA: TGTGCCAGCAGCTTGGGGATGTTGGATAACATTCAGTACTTC.